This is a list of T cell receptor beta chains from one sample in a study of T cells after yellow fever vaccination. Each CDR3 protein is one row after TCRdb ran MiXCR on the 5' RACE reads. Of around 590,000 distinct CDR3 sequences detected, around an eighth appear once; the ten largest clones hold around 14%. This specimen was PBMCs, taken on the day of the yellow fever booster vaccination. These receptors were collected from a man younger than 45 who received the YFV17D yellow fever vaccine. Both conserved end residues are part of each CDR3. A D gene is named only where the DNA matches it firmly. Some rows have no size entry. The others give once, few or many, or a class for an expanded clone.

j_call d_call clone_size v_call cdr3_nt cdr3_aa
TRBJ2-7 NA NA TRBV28 TGTGCCAGCAGTTTTTTACGGACACCAAACTACGAGCAGTACTTC CASSFLRTPNYEQYF
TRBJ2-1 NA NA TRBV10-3 TGTGCCATCAGTGAAGGGTTTGCGGGAAAGAGAGACAATGAGCAGTTCTTC CAISEGFAGKRDNEQFF
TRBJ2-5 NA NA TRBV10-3 TGTGCCACCGTACAGGGCGGAGAGGAGACCCAGTACTTC CATVQGGEETQYF
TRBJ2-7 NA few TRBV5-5 TGTGCCAGCAGCTTGCGCACGGTCGAGCAGTACTTC CASSLRTVEQYF
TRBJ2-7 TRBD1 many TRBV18 TGTGCCAGCTCACCACAGGGGGCCTACTCCTACGAGCAGTACTTC CASSPQGAYSYEQYF
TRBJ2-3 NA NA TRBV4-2 TGTGCCAGCAGCCAAGGGACCGGCACAGATACGCAGTATTTT CASSQGTGTDTQYF
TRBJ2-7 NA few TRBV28 TGTGCCAGCAGTGTAAGAAACGAGCAGTACTTC CASSVRNEQYF
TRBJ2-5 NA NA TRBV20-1 TGCAGTGCTACGACAACTGGACTACCGCAAGAGACCCAGTACTTC CSATTTGLPQETQYF
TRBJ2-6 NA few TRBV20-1 TGCAGTGCTCCCTCTATCTCTGGGGCCAACGTCCTGACTTTC CSAPSISGANVLTF
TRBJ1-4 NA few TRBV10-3 TGTGCCATCAGTGAGGGGCAGGGCGCTAATGAAAAACTGTTTTTT CAISEGQGANEKLFF
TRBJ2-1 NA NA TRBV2 TGTGCCAGCAGTGCCCTAGGAGTCCAAACCAATGAGCAGTTCTTC CASSALGVQTNEQFF
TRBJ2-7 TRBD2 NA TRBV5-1 TGCGCCAGCAGCTTGGAGAGCGGGGCCTACTACGAGCAGTACTTC CASSLESGAYYEQYF
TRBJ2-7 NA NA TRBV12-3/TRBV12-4 TGTGCCAGCAGTTTCACAGGTCCCTACGAGCAGTACTTC CASSFTGPYEQYF
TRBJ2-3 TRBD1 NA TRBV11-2 TGTGCCAGCAGCCTGGCAGGGGGCGAAGGCACAGATACGCAGTATTTT CASSLAGGEGTDTQYF
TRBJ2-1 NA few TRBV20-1 TGCAGTGCTAGAGATTTGGGTGAGCAGTTCTTC CSARDLGEQFF
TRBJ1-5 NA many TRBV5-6 TGTGCCAGCAGCTCTTGGGGGAATCAGCCCCAGCATTTT CASSSWGNQPQHF
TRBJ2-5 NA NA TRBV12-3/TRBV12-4 TGTGCCAGCAGTACCCGACATGAAGAGACCCAGTACTTC CASSTRHEETQYF
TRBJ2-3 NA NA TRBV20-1 TGCAGTGCTAGCTTGGGGGGCACAGATACGCAGTATTTT CSASLGGTDTQYF
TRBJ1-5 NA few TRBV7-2 TGTGCCAGCAGCTTAAATCACAGAGCCCATACTCAGCCCCAGCATTTT CASSLNHRAHTQPQHF
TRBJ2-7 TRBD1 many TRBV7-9 TGTGCCAGCAGCCGGACAGGGGGTACTTACGAGCAGTACTTC CASSRTGGTYEQYF
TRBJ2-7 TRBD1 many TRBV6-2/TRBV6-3 TGTGCCAGCAGTCACCCAGGGACAGGCCGGCAGTACTTC CASSHPGTGRQYF
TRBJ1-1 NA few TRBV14 TGTGCCAGCAGCCCGAAACAGGGGAACACTGAAGCTTTCTTT CASSPKQGNTEAFF
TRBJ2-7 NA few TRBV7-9 TGTGCCAGCAGCTTAGAGGCGGCACCTCAACTCGGGGGGCAGTACTTC CASSLEAAPQLGGQYF
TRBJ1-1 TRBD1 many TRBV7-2 TGTGCCAGCAGCCGGGGACAGGGGTCTGAAGCTTTCTTT CASSRGQGSEAFF
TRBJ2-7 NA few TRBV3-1 TGTGCCAGCAGCCAAGATTCACGTGCGACTATGAGGTACGAGCAGTACTTC CASSQDSRATMRYEQYF
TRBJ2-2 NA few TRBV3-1 TGTGCCAGCAACCTGGGACAAGTGAACACCGGGGAGCTGTTTTTT CASNLGQVNTGELFF
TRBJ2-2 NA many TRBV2 TGTGCCAGCAAGAGGGGGGAGACGGACGGGGAGCTGTTTTTT CASKRGETDGELFF
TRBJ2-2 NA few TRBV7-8 TGTGCCAGCAGCTTAGTTGTCACGAACACCGGGGAGCTGTTTTTT CASSLVVTNTGELFF
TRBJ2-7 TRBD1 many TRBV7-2 TGTGCCAGCAGCAACCAGGGGGCCCCCTACGAGCAGTACTTC CASSNQGAPYEQYF
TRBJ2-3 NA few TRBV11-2 TGTGCCAGCAGCTTAGCGAGGTGGGCAGATACGCAGTATTTT CASSLARWADTQYF
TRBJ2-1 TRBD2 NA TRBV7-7 TGTGCTAGCAGCCCAGGCGGGAGGTTGAACAATGAGCAGTTCTTC CASSPGGRLNNEQFF
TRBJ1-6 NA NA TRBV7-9 TGTGCCAGCAGCTTAGGCGGGGGCCGTCAGCCACCCCTCCACTTT CASSLGGGRQPPLHF
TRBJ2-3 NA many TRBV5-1 TGCGCCAGCAGCTTGTGGGGTATCGAGCGAAACACAGATACGCAGTATTTT CASSLWGIERNTDTQYF
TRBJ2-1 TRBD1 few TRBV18 TGTGCCAGCTCATGGACAGGGGGGTCCTACAATGAGCAGTTCTTC CASSWTGGSYNEQFF
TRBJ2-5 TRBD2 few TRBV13 TGTGCCAGCAGCTTAACGGGGTTAGGCGGGAGGGCCACGGAGACCCAGTACTTC CASSLTGLGGRATETQYF
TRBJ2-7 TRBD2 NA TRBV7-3 TGTGCCAGCAGCTCCTCACTAGCGTCTGAGCAGTACTTC CASSSSLASEQYF
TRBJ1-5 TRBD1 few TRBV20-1 TGCAGTGCAAAGAAACAGGGGTTCCAGCCCCAGCATTTT CSAKKQGFQPQHF
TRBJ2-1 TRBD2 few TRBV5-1 TGCGCCAGCTCCGCCGCGGCTAGCGGGAGTATGGATGAGCAGTTCTTC CASSAAASGSMDEQFF
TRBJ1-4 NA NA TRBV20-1 TGCAGTGCTAGAGATTGGGGCCTGTCGGGTGAAAAACTGTTTTTT CSARDWGLSGEKLFF
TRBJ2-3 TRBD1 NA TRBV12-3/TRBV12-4 TGTGCCAGCAGACCCCTACGGACAGGGGATACAGATACGCAGTATTTT CASRPLRTGDTDTQYF